These 32 T cell receptor beta chains originate from one sample sequenced in a study of cytomegalovirus exposure and HLA in healthy donors. 13 Jbeta primers and 60 Vbeta primers were used for the PCR. Sequenced by immunoSEQ multiplex PCR; TCRdb stores in-frame clones only, minus some. The sample shows about 130,000 clones, 80% to 85% of them seen only once. The sequenced sample was PBMCs. Receptors were obtained from a woman between 45 and 65 years old in good health and CMV-seropositive.

This chain connects TRBV7-8 to TRBJ2-7, with 8 bases aligning to TRBD2. This CDR3 has 15 amino acids. Germline CDR1 is SGHVS and CDR2 is FQNEAQ. V gave up 5 bases and J gave up 3 bases; unmatched junction bases: 9. The CDR3 DNA sequence: TGTGCCAGCAGCGCCCTCGGGACTAGAAACTACGAGCAGTACTTC. This sequence encodes CASSALGTRNYEQYF.

V and J are TRBV9 and TRBJ2-1; 7 nucleotides match TRBD2. Germline CDR1 is SGDLS and CDR2 is YYNGEE. V lost 3 bases, J lost 0 bases, and 9 bases stayed unmatched. This CDR3 is built from 17 residues. CDR3 in amino acids: CASSALMGGSSYNEQFF. For the CDR3, the DNA is TGTGCCAGCAGCGCCCTAATGGGGGGGAGCTCCTACAATGAGCAGTTCTTC.

The rearrangement links TRBV28 to TRBJ1-1; D possibly corresponds to TRBD1 (6 bases). The CDR3 has 13 amino acids. Trimming removed 8 bases at V and 0 bases at J, with 10 bases between. CDR1 is MDHEN and CDR2 is SYDVKM in the germline V gene. CDR3 sequence reads: CASHRALNTEAFF. CDR3 DNA sequence: TGTGCCAGCCACAGGGCCCTGAACACTGAAGCTTTCTTT.

This chain joins TRBV10-3 and TRBJ2-7; 14 bases are shared with TRBD2. CDR1 ENHRY and CDR2 SYGVKD come from the germline V gene. After removal of 5 bases from V and 6 bases from J, the junction contained 6 bases not matched to a gene. This CDR3 comprises 15 residues. CDR3 in amino acids: CAISPGTSGGGEQYF. The CDR3 region has the DNA TGTGCCATCAGTCCCGGGACTAGCGGGGGTGGCGAGCAGTACTTC.

The chain combines TRBV5-1 with TRBJ2-1; TRBD2 agrees at 11 bases. The CDR3 is 15 residues long. Germline V gene data show CDR1 as SGHRS and CDR2 as YFSETQ. V shed 2 bases and J 9 bases; nucleotides not matched to a gene: 7. The CDR3 DNA is TGCGCCAGCAGCTTTAGCGGGAGGGCCTCCAGTGAGCAGTTCTTC. This codes for CASSFSGRASSEQFF.

The chain combines TRBV2 with TRBJ2-3; 11 bases agree with TRBD2. From germline, CDR1 is SNHLY and CDR2 FYNNEI. J gave up 4 bases and V 6 bases, and 3 bases lay outside the gene matches. CDR3 size: 14 residues. CDR3 sequence (DNA): TGTGCCAGCAGAACGGGACTAGCGGCAGATACGCAGTATTTT. Its translation: CASRTGLAADTQYF.

This clone was seen only once. J is TRBJ1-2 and V is TRBV5-6; the D gene is possibly TRBD1 (6 bases). V lost 0 bases and J lost 5, with 8 bases in between. The germline CDR1 and CDR2 sequences are SGHDT and YYEEEE. The CDR3 spans 13 residues. The CDR3 reads CASSLVQGYGYTF. The CDR3 DNA sequence: TGTGCCAGCAGCTTGGTACAGGGATATGGCTACACCTTC.

In its sample, this clone was seen once. V is TRBV19 and J is TRBJ2-1; 8 bases align to TRBD2. Looked up from germline, CDR1 is LNHDA and CDR2 is SQIVND (reference sequence). This CDR3 has 18 residues. The J segment lost 4 bases and the V segment lost 3 bases, leaving 14 bases of the junction unmatched. The DNA for the CDR3 is TGTGCCAGTAGTATGGACGCCCCCGTGACTAGCGTATACAATGAGCAGTTCTTC. This translates into CASSMDAPVTSVYNEQFF.

V gene TRBV5-1 combines with J gene TRBJ1-1; D is uncertain. The CDR3 has 15 residues. V lost 4 bases to trimming and J lost 1 base, with 14 bases between them. The V gene's germline CDR1 is SGHRS and CDR2 YFSETQ. The CDR3 DNA follows: TGCGCCAGCAGCGGTTCGGGTACCTCGAACACTGAAGCTTTCTTT. Protein product: CASSGSGTSNTEAFF.

Written as DNA, the CDR3 is TGTGCCAGCAGCACAACCGGGACAGCCACCGGGGAGCTGTTTTTT. It specifies CASSTTGTATGELFF. This sequence joins TRBV9 and TRBJ2-2, with 7 bases that match TRBD1. This CDR3 has 15 amino acids. Germline V lookup: CDR1 SGDLS, CDR2 YYNGEE. The trim removed 4 bases at V and 4 bases at J, leaving 7 bases unmatched.

The CDR3, as DNA: TGCGCCAGCAGCTTAACCGGGACTAGCGGTCGTAGCTCCTACAATGAGCAGTTCTTC. It encodes CASSLTGTSGRSSYNEQFF. The chain links TRBV5-1 to TRBJ2-1; 11 bases are shared with TRBD2. CDR1 is SGHRS, CDR2 YFSETQ, per germline. The CDR3 length is 19 residues. The J segment lost 0 bases and the V segment lost 2 bases, leaving 10 bases of the junction unmatched.

The rearrangement links TRBV9 to TRBJ2-5, with D perhaps TRBD1 (5 bases). This CDR3 is 14 amino acids long. Trimming removed 4 bases from V and 5 bases from J, with 15 bases in between. Per the germline V gene, CDR1 is SGDLS and CDR2 is YYNGEE. In DNA, the CDR3 is TGTGCCAGCAGCTCCCTTGGGGCCTCGGAGACCCAGTACTTC. Its protein product is CASSSLGASETQYF.

The chain employs TRBV19 and TRBJ2-2; D is perhaps TRBD1 (5 bases). There are 19 residues in the CDR3. V shed 0 bases and J shed 6 bases, with 23 bases lying between them. Germline V gives CDR1 LNHDA, CDR2 SQIVND (reference sequence). In nucleotides, the CDR3 is TGTGCCAGTAGTATAGATCTATTAGGGGCAGGGTATAACGCCGGGGAGCTGTTTTTT. This gives the protein CASSIDLLGAGYNAGELFF.

A remark on this clone: This CDR3 is also generated by other DNA sequences in the sample. The chain couples TRBV5-1 to TRBJ2-1; perhaps TRBD2 as D (6 bases). Between the trimmed V and J ends, which lost 0 bases and 3 bases, there was a span of 7 bases. Germline V CDR1 and CDR2: SGHRS, YFSETQ. CDR3 length: 14 amino acids. CDR3 nucleotide sequence: TGCGCCAGCAGCTTGGGGGGGGACTACAATGAGCAGTTCTTC. Its translation is CASSLGGDYNEQFF.

V is TRBV4-1 and J is TRBJ2-1; TRBD2 matches at 10 bases. The CDR3 is made up of 14 amino acids. V gave up 4 bases and J gave up 6 bases; unmatched junction bases: 3. Germline loops: CDR1 MGHRA, CDR2 YSYEKL. The CDR3 region has the DNA TGCGCCAGCAGCCCAGGACTAGCGGCCAATGAGCAGTTCTTC. As protein: CASSPGLAANEQFF.

CDR3 sequence: CASSKGQEVNEQYF. CDR3 sequence (DNA): TGTGCCAGCAGTAAGGGACAGGAGGTCAACGAGCAGTACTTC. This rearrangement joins TRBV27 to TRBJ2-7; 8 bases agree with TRBD1. Trimming cost V 5 bases and J 5 bases; bases outside gene matches: 8. Per germline, CDR1 MNHEY and CDR2 SMNVEV (reference sequence). The CDR3 extends over 14 amino acids.

The chain combines TRBV28 with TRBJ2-2; TRBD2 matches at 9 bases. This CDR3 has 20 residues. Per the germline V gene, CDR1 is MDHEN and CDR2 is SYDVKM. The junction had 18 bases not matched to a gene; V was cut back by 5 bases and J by 2 bases. CDR3 bases: TGTGCCAGCAGTGGACCCGGCGAGGAGCGGGAGGAAAGAAACACCGGGGAGCTGTTTTTT. This gives the protein CASSGPGEEREERNTGELFF.

In DNA, the CDR3 is TGCGCCAGCAGCCAGGGGAATGGAGGCGGCTACACCTTC. It specifies CASSQGNGGGYTF. The chain links TRBV5-1 to TRBJ1-2, with D maybe TRBD1 (6 bases). Per germline, CDR1 SGHRS and CDR2 YFSETQ. This CDR3 has 13 residues. The V end was cut by 4 bases, the J end by 8 bases, with 15 bases between.

The rearrangement joins TRBV5-8 to TRBJ1-4; D might be TRBD1 (6 bases). This CDR3 is 13 amino acids long. Trimming left V 5 bases short and J 8 bases short, with 13 bases between. CDR1 is SGHTS, CDR2 YDEGEE, per germline. The CDR3 loop reads CASRKGVGEKLFF. In DNA form, the CDR3 reads TGTGCCAGCAGGAAGGGGGTTGGGGAAAAACTGTTTTTT.

V gene TRBV5-4 combines with J gene TRBJ2-2, with TRBD2 matching 10 bases. CDR3 length: 14 amino acids. J was trimmed by 6 bases and V by 5 bases; bases with no gene match: 4. Looked up from germline, CDR1 is SGHNT and CDR2 is YYREEE (reference sequence). The CDR3 DNA follows: TGTGCCAGCAGGGAGCGGGGGGGCCCCGGGGAGCTGTTTTTT. Protein product: CASRERGGPGELFF.

The chain joins TRBV2 to TRBJ1-5; tentatively, D is TRBD1 (6 bases). This CDR3 has 15 residues. Germline values: CDR1 SNHLY, CDR2 FYNNEI. V gave up 3 bases and J gave up 4 bases, with 13 bases separating them. CDR3 sequence (DNA): TGTGCCAGCAGTGATCTCACAGGGAGTAATCAGCCCCAGCATTTT. Protein product: CASSDLTGSNQPQHF.

The chain couples TRBV6-5 to TRBJ2-1; 9 bases map to TRBD2. Germline CDR1 and CDR2: MNHEY and SVGAGI. The CDR3 has 16 amino acids. V shed 0 bases, J shed 5 bases, and the junction held 5 bases outside the gene matches. CDR3: CASSYSRTSGHNEQFF. CDR3 coding DNA: TGTGCCAGCAGTTACTCGCGAACTAGCGGGCACAATGAGCAGTTCTTC.

V usage is TRBV2 and J usage is TRBJ2-3, with 8 bases that match TRBD2. The J segment lost 1 base and the V segment lost 3 bases, leaving 3 bases of the junction unmatched. The V gene's germline CDR1 is SNHLY and CDR2 FYNNEI. This CDR3 region has 15 residues. CDR3 sequence: CASSEGLGGTDTQYF. DNA for the CDR3: TGTGCCAGCAGTGAGGGACTAGGGGGCACAGATACGCAGTATTTT.

This chain connects TRBV19 to TRBJ2-3; D is unclear. The CDR3 totals 15 residues. Germline assignment: CDR1 LNHDA and CDR2 SQIVND (reference sequence). Trimming took off 1 base at V and 4 bases at J, with 12 bases between the two ends. The DNA of the CDR3 is TGTGCCAGTAGTATAGCAATTAGCATCGCAGATACGCAGTATTTT. Translating it yields CASSIAISIADTQYF.

As regards this clone: Relative to the germline gene, one junction end is altered; a read error may explain this. The chain uses TRBV7-6 and TRBJ1-1; a weak D match, TRBD1 (6 bases). Germline assignment: CDR1 SGHVS and CDR2 FNYEAQ. This CDR3 spans 14 amino acids. The CDR3 loop is CASTLRTGGGEAFF. In DNA, the CDR3 is TGTGCCAGCACCTTAAGGACGGGAGGGGGGGAAGCTTTCTTT. The full variable domain, with the rest looked up from reference TRBV7-6 and TRBJ1-1, is GAGVSQSPRYKVTKRGQDVALRCDPISGHVSLYWYRQALGQGPEFLTYFNYEAQQDKSGLPNDRFSAERPEGSISTLTIQRTEQRDSAMYRCASTLRTGGGEAFFGQGTRLTVV.

CDR3 in amino acids: CASTVTSGRAGELFF. The CDR3 DNA follows: TGTGCCAGCACCGTGACTAGCGGGAGGGCCGGGGAGCTGTTTTTT. The rearrangement joins TRBV2 to TRBJ2-2; 14 positions match TRBD2. The CDR3 has 15 residues. With V trimmed by 7 bases and J by 6 bases, 4 bases remained unmatched. The germline V gene has CDR1 SNHLY and CDR2 FYNNEI. The whole variable domain, filled in from reference TRBV2 and TRBJ2-2, reads EPEVTQTPSHQVTQMGQEVILRCVPISNHLYFYWYRQILGQKVEFLVSFYNNEISEKSEIFDDQFSVERPDGSNFTLKIRSTKLEDSAMYFCASTVTSGRAGELFFGEGSRLTVL.

This clone turned up a few times. This sequence joins TRBV7-9 and TRBJ1-2; TRBD1 matches at 7 bases. The V gene's germline CDR1 is SEHNR and CDR2 FQNEAQ (reference sequence). The length of the CDR3 is 13 residues. The J segment lost 3 bases and the V segment lost 5 bases, leaving 3 bases of the junction unmatched. The CDR3 protein is CASSLDRDYGYTF. In DNA, the CDR3 is TGTGCCAGCAGCCTCGACAGGGACTATGGCTACACCTTC. The full variable domain, completed using reference TRBV7-9 and TRBJ1-2, is DTGVSQNPRHKITKRGQNVTFRCDPISEHNRLYWYRQTLGQGPEFLTYFQNEAQLEKSRLLSDRFSAERPKGSFSTLEIQRTEQGDSAMYLCASSLDRDYGYTFGSGTRLTVV.

The chain joins TRBV6-5 to TRBJ2-5, with D perhaps matching TRBD1 (5 bases). This CDR3 contains 14 residues. The V gene's germline CDR1 is MNHEY and CDR2 SVGAGI. V gave up 0 bases and J gave up 3 bases, with 8 bases separating them. The CDR3 loop is CASSYSGREETQYF. CDR3 DNA sequence: TGTGCCAGCAGTTACTCTGGCAGGGAAGAGACCCAGTACTTC.

V usage is TRBV7-2 and J usage is TRBJ1-1; 7 positions agree with TRBD1. The CDR3 spans 15 residues. Germline trimming cut 1 base from V and 0 bases from J; bases unmatched to any gene: 2. Germline CDR1 and CDR2: SGHTA and FQGNSA. In DNA, the CDR3 is TGTGCCAGCAGCTTAGGTGGGACAGTGAACACTGAAGCTTTCTTT. Translated, it gives CASSLGGTVNTEAFF.

The chain combines TRBV18 with TRBJ1-1; no clear D. Germline CDR1 KGHSH, CDR2 LQKENI. The V and J ends lost 3 bases and 5 bases respectively, with 10 bases between them. The CDR3 sequence is 13 residues long. The CDR3 nucleotides are TGTGCCAGCTCACCTATGGCAGTTACTGAAGCTTTCTTT. It codes for CASSPMAVTEAFF.

The chain is built from TRBV5-1 and TRBJ2-1, with TRBD2 matching over 13 bases. The CDR3 loop spans 17 amino acids. CDR1 and CDR2 from the germline V gene are SGHRS and YFSETQ. The ends lost 0 bases at V and 4 bases at J; junction bases unmatched: 4. The CDR3 here is CASSLGLAGGPYNEQFF. The CDR3 nucleotides read TGCGCCAGCAGCTTGGGACTAGCGGGAGGTCCTTACAATGAGCAGTTCTTC.

This clone was seen more than once but under ten times. This chain links TRBV2 with TRBJ1-1; TRBD1 is a possible D gene (6 bases). Germline V gene data show CDR1 as SNHLY and CDR2 as FYNNEI. The length of the CDR3 is 14 residues. V gave up 7 bases and J gave up 0 bases, with 12 bases separating them. The CDR3 is CASIPGQMNTEAFF. CDR3 DNA: TGTGCCAGCATTCCGGGACAAATGAACACTGAAGCTTTCTTT.